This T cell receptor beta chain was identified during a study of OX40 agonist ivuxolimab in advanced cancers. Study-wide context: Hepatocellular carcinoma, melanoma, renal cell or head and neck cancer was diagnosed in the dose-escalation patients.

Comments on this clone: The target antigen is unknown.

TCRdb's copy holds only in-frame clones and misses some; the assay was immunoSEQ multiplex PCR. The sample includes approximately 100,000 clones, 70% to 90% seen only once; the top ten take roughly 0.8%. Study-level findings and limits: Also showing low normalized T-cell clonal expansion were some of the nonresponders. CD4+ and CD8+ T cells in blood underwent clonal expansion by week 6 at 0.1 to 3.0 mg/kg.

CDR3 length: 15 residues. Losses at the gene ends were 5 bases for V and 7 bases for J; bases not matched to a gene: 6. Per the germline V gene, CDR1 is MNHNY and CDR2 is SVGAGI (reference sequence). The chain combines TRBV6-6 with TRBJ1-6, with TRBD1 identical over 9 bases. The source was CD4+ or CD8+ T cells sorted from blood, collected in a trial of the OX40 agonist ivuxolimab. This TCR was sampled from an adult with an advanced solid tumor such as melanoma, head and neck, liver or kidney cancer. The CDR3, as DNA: TGTGCCAGCAGTAGAGACAGGGGGGCCAATTCACCCCTCCACTTT. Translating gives CASSRDRGANSPLHF.